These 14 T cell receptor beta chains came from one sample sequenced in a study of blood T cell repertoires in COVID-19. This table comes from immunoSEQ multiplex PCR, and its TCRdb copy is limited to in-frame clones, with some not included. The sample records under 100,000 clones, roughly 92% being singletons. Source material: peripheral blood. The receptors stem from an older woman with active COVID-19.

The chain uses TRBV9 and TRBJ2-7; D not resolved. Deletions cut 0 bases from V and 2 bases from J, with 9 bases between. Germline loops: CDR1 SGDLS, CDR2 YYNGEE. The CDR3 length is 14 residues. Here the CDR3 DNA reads TGTGCCAGCAGCGTAGGAACAGCTACCTACGAGCAGTACTTC. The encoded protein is CASSVGTATYEQYF.

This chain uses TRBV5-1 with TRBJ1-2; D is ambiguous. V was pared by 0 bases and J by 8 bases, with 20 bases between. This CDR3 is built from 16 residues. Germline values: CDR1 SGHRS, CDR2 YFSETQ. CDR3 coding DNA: TGCGCCAGCAGCTTGGCCAACAGCGGCGGAACGTCCGGCTACACCTTC. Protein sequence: CASSLANSGGTSGYTF.

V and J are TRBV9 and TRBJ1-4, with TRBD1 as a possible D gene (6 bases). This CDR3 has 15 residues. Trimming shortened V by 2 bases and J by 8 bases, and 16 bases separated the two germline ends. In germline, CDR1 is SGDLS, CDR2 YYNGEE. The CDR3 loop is CASSVRGGIGEKLFF. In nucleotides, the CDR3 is TGTGCCAGCAGCGTCAGGGGAGGGATAGGAGAAAAACTGTTTTTT.

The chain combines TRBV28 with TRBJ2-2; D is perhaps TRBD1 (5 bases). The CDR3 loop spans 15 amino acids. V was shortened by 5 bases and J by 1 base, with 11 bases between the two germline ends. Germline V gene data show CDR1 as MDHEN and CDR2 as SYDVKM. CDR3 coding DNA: TGTGCCAGCAGTCTCAGTACAGGGAACACCGGGGAGCTGTTTTTT. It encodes CASSLSTGNTGELFF. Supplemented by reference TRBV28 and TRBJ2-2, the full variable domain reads DVKVTQSSRYLVKRTGEKVFLECVQDMDHENMFWYRQDPGLGLRLIYFSYDVKMKEKGDIPEGYSVSREKKERFSLILESASTNQTSMYLCASSLSTGNTGELFFGEGSRLTVL.

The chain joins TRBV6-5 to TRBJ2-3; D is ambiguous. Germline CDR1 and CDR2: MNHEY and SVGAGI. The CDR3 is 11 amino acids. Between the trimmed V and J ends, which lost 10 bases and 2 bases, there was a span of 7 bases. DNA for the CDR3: TGTGCCACCGTTTTCACAGATACGCAGTATTTT. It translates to CATVFTDTQYF.

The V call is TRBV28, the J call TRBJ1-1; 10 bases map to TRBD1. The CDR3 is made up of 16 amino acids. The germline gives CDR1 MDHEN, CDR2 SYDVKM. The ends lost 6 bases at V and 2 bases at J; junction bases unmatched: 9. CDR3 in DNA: TGTGCCAGCAGACCGACAGGGGGCGCCTCCAACACTGAAGCTTTCTTT. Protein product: CASRPTGGASNTEAFF.

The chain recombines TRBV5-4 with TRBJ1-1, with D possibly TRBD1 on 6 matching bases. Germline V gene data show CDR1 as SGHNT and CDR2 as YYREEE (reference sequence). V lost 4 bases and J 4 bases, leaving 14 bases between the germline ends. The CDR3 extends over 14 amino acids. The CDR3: CASSEFTGSTEAFF. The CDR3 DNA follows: TGTGCCAGCAGCGAATTCACAGGGTCCACTGAAGCTTTCTTT.

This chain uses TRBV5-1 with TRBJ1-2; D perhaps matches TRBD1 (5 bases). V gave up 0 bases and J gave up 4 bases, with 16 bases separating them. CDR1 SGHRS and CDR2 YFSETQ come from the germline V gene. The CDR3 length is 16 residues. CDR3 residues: CASSLDVVRDSYGYTF. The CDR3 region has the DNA TGCGCCAGCAGCTTGGACGTCGTCAGGGACTCCTATGGCTACACCTTC.

The CDR3 nucleotides read TGTGCCAGCAGCCAAGATGGGACACGCACTAATGAAAAACTGTTTTTT. Translating gives CASSQDGTRTNEKLFF. V is TRBV3-1 (or the pseudogene TRBV3-2) and J is TRBJ1-4, with D possibly matching TRBD1 (6 bases). Trimming took 0 bases from V and 2 from J, leaving 10 bases between them. Germline CDR1 LGHDT, CDR2 YNNKEL (reference sequence). CDR3 length: 16 amino acids.

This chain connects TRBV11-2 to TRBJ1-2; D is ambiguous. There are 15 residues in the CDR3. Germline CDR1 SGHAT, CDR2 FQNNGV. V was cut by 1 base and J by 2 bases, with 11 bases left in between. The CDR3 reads CASSLVTERNYGYTF. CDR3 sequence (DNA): TGTGCCAGCAGCTTAGTAACAGAGAGAAACTATGGCTACACCTTC.

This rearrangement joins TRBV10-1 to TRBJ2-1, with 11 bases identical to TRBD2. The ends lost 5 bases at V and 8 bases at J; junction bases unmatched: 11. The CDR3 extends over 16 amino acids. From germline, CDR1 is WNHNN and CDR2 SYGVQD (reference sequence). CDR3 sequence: CASSLAGGSNPYEQFF. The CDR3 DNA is TGCGCCAGCAGTTTAGCGGGAGGGTCGAATCCCTATGAGCAGTTCTTC.

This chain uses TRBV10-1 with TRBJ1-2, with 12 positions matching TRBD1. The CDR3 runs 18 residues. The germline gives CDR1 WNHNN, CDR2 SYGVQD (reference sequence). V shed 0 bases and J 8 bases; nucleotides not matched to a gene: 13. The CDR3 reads CASSESWDRGRSAFGYTF. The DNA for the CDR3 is TGCGCCAGCAGTGAGTCCTGGGACAGGGGGCGGTCGGCGTTCGGCTACACCTTC.

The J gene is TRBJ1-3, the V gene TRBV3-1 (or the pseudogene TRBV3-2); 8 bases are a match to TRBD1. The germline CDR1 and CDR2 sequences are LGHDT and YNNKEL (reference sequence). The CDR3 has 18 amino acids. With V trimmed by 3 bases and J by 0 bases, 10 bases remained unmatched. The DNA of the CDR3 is TGTGCCAGCAGCCAGACAGGGGCGCTAAGATACTCTGGAAACACCATATATTTT. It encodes CASSQTGALRYSGNTIYF.

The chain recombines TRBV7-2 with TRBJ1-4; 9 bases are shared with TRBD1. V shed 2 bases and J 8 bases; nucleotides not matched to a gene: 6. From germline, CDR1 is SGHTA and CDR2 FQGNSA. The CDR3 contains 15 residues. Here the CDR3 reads CASSLSGQGWEKLFF. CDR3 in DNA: TGTGCCAGCAGCTTATCGGGACAGGGTTGGGAAAAACTGTTTTTT.